The 14 T cell receptor beta chains listed next were all sequenced from one sample in a study of T-cell reconstitution after alpha-beta-depleted transplantation in children. Library preparation (for TCRbeta) was performed with unique molecular identifiers. TCRdb fed the PCR reads into MiXCR, producing one record per CDR3 protein. The table has about 900,000 distinct CDR3 sequences, 25% to 30% seen once. The starting material was PBMCs, mostly from graft donor cells, obtained 360 days after TCRalphabeta/CD19-depleted stem cell transplant. These TCRs come from a boy under three years old who had a stem cell transplant for SCID, so the T cells may come from the graft donor.

The rearrangement links TRBV5-1 to TRBJ2-5, with no clear D. Germline V lookup: CDR1 SGHRS, CDR2 YFSETQ. V was clipped by 0 bases and J by 3 bases, with 12 bases between them. This CDR3 comprises 15 residues. This chain's CDR3 is CASSLVSISKETQYF. CDR3 sequence (DNA): TGCGCCAGCAGCTTGGTCTCCATATCGAAAGAGACCCAGTACTTC.

This clonotype was counted a few times. The chain links TRBV24-1 to TRBJ2-1; 8 bases fit TRBD1. V lost 6 bases, J lost 4 bases, and 4 bases stayed unmatched. Germline assignment: CDR1 KGHDR and CDR2 SFDVKD. This CDR3 is built from 14 residues. The CDR3 here is CATSPGGFYNEQFF. In DNA, the CDR3 is TGTGCCACCAGTCCAGGGGGCTTTTACAATGAGCAGTTCTTC.

The table lists this clonotype with a few counts. The chain employs TRBV7-7 and TRBJ1-2; D is possibly TRBD1 (5 bases). Trimming cost V 7 bases and J 6 bases, with 18 bases left between them. This CDR3 contains 14 residues. The germline V gene encodes CDR1 SSHAT and CDR2 FNYEAQ (reference sequence). DNA of the CDR3: TGTGCCAGCATCCTCCTACAGGAGCCCAATGGCTACACCTTC. This gives the protein CASILLQEPNGYTF.

For the CDR3, the DNA is TGTGCCAGCAGGCCATCTAGCGGGGTTAGCACAGATACGCAGTATTTT. This codes for CASRPSSGVSTDTQYF. This chain connects TRBV28 to TRBJ2-3; TRBD2 aligns across 9 bases. Losses at the gene ends were 6 bases for V and 0 bases for J; bases not matched to a gene: 7. This CDR3 contains 16 residues. The germline V gene encodes CDR1 MDHEN and CDR2 SYDVKM.

The J gene is TRBJ1-5, the V gene TRBV20-1; TRBD1 aligns across 10 bases. The V and J ends lost 2 bases and 2 bases, in that order; junction bases with no gene match: 6. CDR1 DFQATT and CDR2 SNEGSKA come from the germline V gene (reference sequence). This CDR3 comprises 16 residues. The CDR3 here is CSARRDRGTGNQPQHF. The CDR3 nucleotides are TGCAGTGCTAGAAGGGACAGGGGAACGGGCAATCAGCCCCAGCATTTT.

In this sample, this clonotype turned up a few times. The chain employs TRBV3-1 and TRBJ2-7; the D is unclear. Germline V gene data show CDR1 as LGHDT and CDR2 as YNNKEL (reference sequence). Between the trimmed V and J ends, which lost 6 bases and 7 bases, there was a span of 13 bases. The CDR3 is 12 amino acids. The CDR3 bases are TGTGCCAGCAGGTTCGGGTCAACGGAGCAGTACTTC. This gives the protein CASRFGSTEQYF.

The CDR3 nucleotides are TGCGCCAGCAGTCCCGGGACAGGGGTTCAGCCCCAGCATTTT. Its protein is CASSPGTGVQPQHF. The chain combines TRBV5-1 with TRBJ1-5; TRBD1 matches at 10 bases. The CDR3 consists of 14 residues. CDR1 SGHRS and CDR2 YFSETQ come from the germline V gene. With 5 bases clipped from V and 6 bases from J, the junction kept 5 bases outside the gene matches.

This clonotype came up a few times. The chain has TRBV6-5 and TRBJ1-6, with D perhaps matching TRBD1 (5 bases). The CDR3 sequence is 18 residues long. Germline V gene lookup returns CDR1 MNHEY and CDR2 SVGAGI. V lost 0 bases and J lost 1, with 13 bases in between. The CDR3 DNA reads TGTGCCAGCAGTTACTCGAAACGGGGGGGGTCCTATAATTCACCCCTCCACTTT. Its translation is CASSYSKRGGSYNSPLHF.

This chain links TRBV7-3 with TRBJ2-1; D remains ambiguous. There are 14 residues in the CDR3. Per the germline V gene, CDR1 is SGHTA and CDR2 is FQGTGA. V was cut by 1 base and J by 6 bases, with 10 bases left in between. The CDR3 is CASSLSSPGNEQFF. The CDR3 DNA reads as TGTGCCAGCAGCTTAAGCTCCCCGGGCAATGAGCAGTTCTTC. Full variable domain (outside the CDR3, taken from reference TRBV7-3 and TRBJ2-1): GAGVSQTPSNKVTEKGKYVELRCDPISGHTALYWYRQSLGQGPEFLIYFQGTGAADDSGLPNDRFFAVRPEGSVSTLKIQRTERGDSAVYLCASSLSSPGNEQFFGPGTRLTVL.

This chain connects TRBV12-3 or TRBV12-4 to TRBJ2-7, with D possibly being TRBD2 (5 bases). Trimming removed 6 bases at V and 2 bases at J, with 17 bases between. The CDR3 covers 15 residues. CDR3 DNA sequence: TGTGCCAGCAGCAACGGGGTAGCCCTTACCTACGAGCAGTACTTC. Translation gives CASSNGVALTYEQYF.

The V gene is TRBV27, the J gene TRBJ2-7; 8 nucleotides agree with TRBD2. This CDR3 has 15 residues. Trimming at V came to 5 bases and at J to 3 bases, leaving 9 bases not matched to a gene. CDR1 is MNHEY, CDR2 SMNVEV, per germline (reference sequence). CDR3 sequence (DNA): TGTGCCAGCAGTCCAACCGGGACTAGGGGCTACGAGCAGTACTTC. The encoded protein is CASSPTGTRGYEQYF.

V usage is TRBV6-1 and J usage is TRBJ2-5; possibly TRBD1 for D (6 bases). The germline V and J ends were trimmed by 5 bases and 7 bases, with 17 bases remaining between them. CDR1 and CDR2 (germline): MNHNS, SASEGT. The CDR3 runs to 14 residues. This chain's CDR3 is CASSTNRERGTQYF. The CDR3 DNA sequence: TGTGCCAGCAGTACCAACAGGGAGCGCGGGACCCAGTACTTC.

The chain is built from TRBV29-1 and TRBJ1-1; D remains unclear. Trimming removed 6 bases from V and 0 bases from J, with 11 bases in between. The CDR3 is 13 residues long. Per the germline V gene, CDR1 is SQVTM and CDR2 is ANQGSEA. The DNA for the CDR3 is TGCAGCGTAGCTAGTAACCTGAACACTGAAGCTTTCTTT. It codes for CSVASNLNTEAFF.

This chain links TRBV28 with TRBJ2-4; 8 bases match TRBD1. Germline CDR1 is MDHEN and CDR2 is SYDVKM. Germline trimming cut 3 bases from V and 8 bases from J; bases unmatched to any gene: 15. The CDR3 is 17 residues long. The CDR3 sequence: CASSLRAGGAYPDIQYF. Here the CDR3 DNA reads TGTGCCAGCAGTTTGAGGGCAGGGGGCGCGTATCCGGACATTCAGTACTTC. Full variable domain (missing parts from reference TRBV28 and TRBJ2-4): DVKVTQSSRYLVKRTGEKVFLECVQDMDHENMFWYRQDPGLGLRLIYFSYDVKMKEKGDIPEGYSVSREKKERFSLILESASTNQTSMYLCASSLRAGGAYPDIQYFGAGTRLSVL.